Listed below are T cell receptor beta chains from one sample, sequenced in a study of cytomegalovirus exposure and HLA in healthy donors. Repertoires were generated with immunoSEQ multiplex PCR, while TCRdb's copy carries only in-frame clones and drops some. The data show 140,000 or so clones, around 72% seen once. Sequencing input: PBMCs. These receptors all come from a man in his forties or fifties in good health and CMV-seronegative. Each CDR3 is given with its conserved first and last residue. Fields, in order: V gene, J gene, clone size, CDR3 length, D gene, CDR3 protein, CDR3 DNA. A D gene is named only where the DNA matches it firmly. Size is stated for part of the rows, as once, few or many counts, or as a class when the clone is expanded.

V: TRBV5-1; J: TRBJ2-7; size: -; length: 15; D: TRBD1; CDR3: CASSSSTGAIYEQYF; DNA: TGCGCCAGCAGCTCGTCGACAGGGGCGATCTACGAGCAGTACTTC
V: TRBV30; J: TRBJ2-5; size: -; length: 13; D: TRBD1; CDR3: CAWSRDRTETQYF; DNA: TGTGCCTGGAGTAGGGACAGGACGGAGACCCAGTACTTC
V: TRBV10-2; J: TRBJ1-5; size: -; length: 13; D: TRBD1; CDR3: CASRDRGSQPQHF; DNA: TGCGCCAGCAGGGACAGGGGTAGTCAGCCCCAGCATTTT
V: TRBV6-5; J: TRBJ2-3; size: -; length: 13; D: -; CDR3: CASSRFSTDTQYF; DNA: TGTGCCAGCAGCCGGTTTAGCACAGATACGCAGTATTTT
V: TRBV5-6; J: TRBJ2-3; size: -; length: 14; D: -; CDR3: CASSLGRAGDTQYF; DNA: TGTGCCAGCAGCTTGGGGCGCGCAGGAGATACGCAGTATTTT
V: TRBV28; J: TRBJ1-5; size: -; length: 15; D: -; CDR3: CASSFPRGYNQPQHF; DNA: TGTGCCAGCAGTTTCCCTCGAGGTTACAATCAGCCCCAGCATTTT
V: TRBV28; J: TRBJ1-5; size: -; length: 15; D: TRBD1; CDR3: CASGEWTGENQPQHF; DNA: TGTGCCAGCGGAGAATGGACAGGGGAAAATCAGCCCCAGCATTTT
V: TRBV4-3; J: TRBJ2-1; size: -; length: 16; D: TRBD2; CDR3: CASSQQTSGSYNEQFF; DNA: TGCGCCAGCAGCCAACAGACTAGCGGGAGCTACAATGAGCAGTTCTTC
V: TRBV2; J: TRBJ2-5; size: -; length: 16; D: -; CDR3: CASSEGAPISPETQYF; DNA: TGTGCCAGCAGTGAAGGGGCTCCAATTTCCCCAGAGACCCAGTACTTC
V: TRBV9; J: TRBJ1-3; size: -; length: 14; D: -; CDR3: CASSVVASGNTIYF; DNA: TGTGCCAGCAGCGTTGTTGCGTCTGGAAACACCATATATTTT
V: TRBV5-4; J: TRBJ1-4; size: -; length: 14; D: -; CDR3: CASSPTVGSEKLFF; DNA: TGTGCCAGCAGCCCGACAGTGGGAAGCGAAAAACTGTTTTTT
V: TRBV19; J: TRBJ1-5; size: -; length: 15; D: TRBD1; CDR3: CASSETGGLNQPQHF; DNA: TGTGCCAGTAGTGAAACAGGGGGCCTAAATCAGCCCCAGCATTTT
V: TRBV30; J: TRBJ1-3; size: -; length: 12; D: -; CDR3: CAWKGMGNTIYF; DNA: TGTGCCTGGAAGGGGATGGGAAACACCATATATTTT
V: TRBV6-6; J: TRBJ2-7; size: -; length: 15; D: TRBD2; CDR3: CASSYSPGGVYEQYF; DNA: TGTGCCAGCAGTTACTCACCGGGAGGGGTTTACGAGCAGTACTTC
V: TRBV28; J: TRBJ1-6; size: -; length: 16; D: TRBD1; CDR3: CASSLYPTGSNSPLHF; DNA: TGTGCCAGCAGTTTATACCCGACAGGGTCTAATTCACCCCTCCACTTT
V: TRBV2; J: TRBJ1-2; size: few; length: 15; D: TRBD1; CDR3: CASSAGTAINYGYTF; DNA: TGTGCCAGCAGTGCCGGGACAGCAATTAACTATGGCTACACCTTC
V: TRBV28; J: TRBJ2-1; size: -; length: 14; D: TRBD1; CDR3: CASSFPDRDYEQFF; DNA: TGTGCCAGCAGTTTCCCGGACAGGGACTATGAGCAGTTCTTC
V: TRBV27; J: TRBJ2-3; size: few; length: 17; D: -; CDR3: CASSSPVGWTNTDTQYF; DNA: TGTGCCAGCAGTTCTCCGGTAGGCTGGACAAACACAGATACGCAGTATTTT
V: TRBV27; J: TRBJ2-1; size: -; length: 14; D: TRBD2; CDR3: CASKLATSYNEQFF; DNA: TGTGCCAGCAAACTAGCGACTTCCTACAATGAGCAGTTCTTC
V: TRBV28; J: TRBJ2-7; size: -; length: 14; D: -; CDR3: CASRSWTQGGEQYF; DNA: TGTGCCAGCAGATCTTGGACACAAGGTGGCGAGCAGTACTTC
V: TRBV5-1; J: TRBJ2-1; size: -; length: 16; D: TRBD2; CDR3: CASSLVRLAGNNEQFF; DNA: TGCGCCAGCAGCTTGGTCAGGCTAGCGGGGAACAATGAGCAGTTCTTC
V: TRBV6-7; J: TRBJ1-5; size: -; length: 17; D: TRBD1; CDR3: CASSYPFKQGARQPQHF; DNA: TGTGCCAGCAGTTACCCATTCAAACAGGGGGCGAGGCAGCCCCAGCATTTT
V: TRBV29-1; J: TRBJ1-2; size: -; length: 13; D: -; CDR3: CSVERGADYGYTF; DNA: TGCAGCGTTGAACGGGGGGCAGACTATGGCTACACCTTC
V: TRBV7-6; J: TRBJ1-1; size: -; length: 16; D: -; CDR3: CASSTGGGGLNTEAFF; DNA: TGTGCCAGCAGCACAGGAGGGGGGGGGTTGAACACTGAAGCTTTCTTT
V: TRBV7-9; J: TRBJ1-1; size: -; length: 13; D: TRBD1; CDR3: CASRTGGPDEAFF; DNA: TGTGCCAGCAGGACAGGGGGCCCTGATGAAGCTTTCTTT
V: TRBV29-1; J: TRBJ1-1; size: -; length: 15; D: TRBD1; CDR3: CSVATAGGMNTEAFF; DNA: TGCAGCGTTGCGACGGCAGGGGGGATGAACACTGAAGCTTTCTTT
V: TRBV7-9; J: TRBJ2-7; size: -; length: 15; D: TRBD1; CDR3: CASTPPDRGAYEQYF; DNA: TGTGCCAGCACCCCTCCGGACAGGGGAGCCTACGAGCAGTACTTC
V: TRBV5-4; J: TRBJ1-3; size: -; length: 13; D: TRBD1; CDR3: CASSSTGANTIYF; DNA: TGTGCCAGCAGCTCTACAGGGGCAAACACCATATATTTT
V: TRBV5-4; J: TRBJ2-7; size: -; length: 15; D: -; CDR3: CASSLQVGSSYEQYF; DNA: TGTGCCAGCAGTTTACAGGTTGGAAGCTCCTACGAGCAGTACTTC
V: TRBV7-2; J: TRBJ1-2; size: -; length: 16; D: -; CDR3: CASSSQLGARVDGYTF; DNA: TGTGCCAGCAGCTCACAGTTGGGGGCCAGAGTCGATGGCTACACCTTC
V: TRBV29-1; J: TRBJ1-1; size: once; length: 12; D: -; CDR3: CSVGHLNTEAFF; DNA: TGCAGCGTGGGACATTTGAACACTGAAGCTTTCTTT
V: TRBV5-1; J: TRBJ2-5; size: -; length: 14; D: -; CDR3: CASSLRGQLDTQYF; DNA: TGCGCCAGCAGCCTAAGAGGACAGCTAGATACCCAGTACTTC
V: TRBV7-8; J: TRBJ1-5; size: -; length: 15; D: -; CDR3: CASSLEQGVEQPQHF; DNA: TGTGCCAGCAGCTTAGAACAGGGTGTAGAACAGCCCCAGCATTTT
V: TRBV7-2; J: TRBJ2-1; size: -; length: 14; D: TRBD2; CDR3: CAGKPGLAGDEQFF; DNA: TGTGCCGGAAAACCGGGACTAGCGGGAGATGAGCAGTTCTTC
V: TRBV5-1; J: TRBJ1-1; size: -; length: 17; D: TRBD1; CDR3: CASSRSGTGAGDTEAFF; DNA: TGCGCCAGCAGCCGTTCCGGGACAGGGGCGGGGGACACTGAAGCTTTCTTT
V: TRBV4-1; J: TRBJ2-2; size: -; length: 17; D: -; CDR3: CASSHKTGTLNTGELFF; DNA: TGCGCCAGCAGCCACAAGACCGGGACACTGAACACCGGGGAGCTGTTTTTT
V: TRBV4-1; J: TRBJ2-5; size: -; length: 13; D: -; CDR3: CASSQYSQETQYF; DNA: TGCGCCAGCAGCCAATACAGCCAAGAGACCCAGTACTTC
V: TRBV2; J: TRBJ2-7; size: -; length: 14; D: TRBD1; CDR3: CASSWDRVLDEQYF; DNA: TGTGCCAGCAGTTGGGACAGGGTACTCGACGAGCAGTACTTC
V: TRBV27; J: TRBJ1-1; size: -; length: 16; D: -; CDR3: CASSLTRSLRNTEAFF; DNA: TGTGCCAGCAGTTTAACCCGAAGCTTGAGGAACACTGAAGCTTTCTTT
V: TRBV5-1; J: TRBJ1-1; size: -; length: 13; D: -; CDR3: CAGRRGANTEAFF; DNA: TGCGCCGGGCGGCGGGGGGCGAACACTGAAGCTTTCTTT
V: TRBV6-1; J: TRBJ1-5; size: -; length: 14; D: TRBD1; CDR3: CASSLQGSVQPQHF; DNA: TGTGCCAGCAGTTTACAGGGGAGCGTTCAGCCCCAGCATTTT